A selection of T cell receptor beta chains follows, all from one sample in a study of blood T cell repertoires in COVID-19. Generated by immunoSEQ multiplex PCR, the TCRdb table keeps only in-frame clones and is missing some. The table lists 300,000 to 400,000 clones, more than 70% of them singletons. Material for sequencing was peripheral blood. The origin of the receptors is a man aged 25-45 years with active or convalescent COVID-19. Each CDR3 is given with its conserved first and last residue. The D gene is left open where the match is weak. A row's size may be missing; if present it is once, few, many or a size class.

clone_size j_call d_call v_call cdr3_aa cdr3_nt
. TRBJ1-2 . TRBV6-5 CASKREQQNGYTF TGTGCTAGTAAAAGGGAGCAACAAAATGGCTACACCTTC
. TRBJ1-2 TRBD1 TRBV28 CASSRPGTGLYGYTF TGTGCCAGCAGCCGTCCCGGGACAGGACTCTATGGCTACACCTTC
. TRBJ1-1 . TRBV2 CASRPQQNTEAFF TGTGCCAGCAGGCCACAGCAGAACACTGAAGCTTTCTTT
. TRBJ1-1 . TRBV7-9 CASSLEGGGAFF TGTGCCAGCAGCTTAGAGGGAGGGGGAGCTTTCTTT
. TRBJ2-7 . TRBV18 CASSTVRAYEQYF TGTGCCAGCTCGACAGTCCGAGCCTACGAGCAGTACTTC
. TRBJ2-4 . TRBV6-5 CASISIEALKNIQYF TGTGCCAGCATTTCGATTGAGGCTCTGAAAAACATTCAGTACTTC
. TRBJ2-7 TRBD1 TRBV30 CAWAEGQVPYEQYF TGTGCCTGGGCGGAGGGACAGGTTCCCTACGAGCAGTACTTC
. TRBJ2-3 . TRBV6-2/TRBV6-3 CASSLTTTTTDTQYF TGTGCCAGCAGCTTGACTACAACAACGACAGATACGCAGTATTTT
few TRBJ1-6 . TRBV19 CASSGNSPLHF TGTGCCAGTAGCGGGAATTCACCCCTCCACTTT
. TRBJ1-1 . TRBV12-3/TRBV12-4 CARSEGTEAFF TGTGCCAGGAGTGAGGGCACTGAAGCTTTCTTT
. TRBJ2-3 TRBD2 TRBV27 CASSSPGWRGSTDTQYF TGTGCCAGCAGTTCCCCCGGGTGGCGGGGGAGCACAGATACGCAGTATTTT
many TRBJ2-3 TRBD1 TRBV5-1 CASSYRGQGGGTDTQYF TGCGCCAGCAGTTACAGGGGGCAAGGGGGAGGCACAGATACGCAGTATTTT
. TRBJ1-1 . TRBV7-6 CASSLDRNTEAFF TGTGCCAGCAGCTTAGATAGGAACACTGAAGCTTTCTTT
. TRBJ1-4 . TRBV21-1 CASSGPGDRAATNEKLFF TGTGCCAGCAGCGGACCCGGGGACAGGGCTGCAACTAATGAAAAACTGTTTTTT
. TRBJ2-7 . TRBV27 CASSLYSPDIPPYEQYF TGTGCCAGCAGTTTATATTCCCCGGACATTCCTCCCTACGAGCAGTACTTC
. TRBJ2-7 TRBD1 TRBV29-1 CSVGTVSSYEQYF TGCAGCGTCGGGACAGTTTCCTCCTACGAGCAGTACTTC
. TRBJ2-1 . TRBV3-1/TRBV3-2 CASSHRRRGSYNEQFF TGTGCCAGCAGCCACCGACGGAGAGGCTCCTACAATGAGCAGTTCTTC
. TRBJ2-1 . TRBV5-4 CASSSLDRGHGTSDNEQFF TGTGCCAGCAGCTCCTTGGACAGGGGGCATGGGACTAGCGACAATGAGCAGTTCTTC
. TRBJ1-1 . TRBV4-1 CASSQDGQNTEAFF TGCGCCAGCAGCCAAGACGGACAGAACACTGAAGCTTTCTTT
few TRBJ2-5 . TRBV6-5 CASEGSGGWETQYF TGTGCCAGTGAAGGGTCAGGAGGCTGGGAGACCCAGTACTTC
. TRBJ1-2 TRBD1 TRBV11-2 CAPTGDRTLYGYTF TGTGCCCCCACGGGGGACAGAACCCTCTATGGCTACACCTTC
once TRBJ2-1 . TRBV28 CASTSKPLPYNEQFF TGTGCCAGCACCTCGAAGCCCCTACCCTACAATGAGCAGTTCTTC
. TRBJ1-1 TRBD1 TRBV7-9 CASSSGQANTEAFF TGTGCCAGCAGCTCGGGACAGGCGAACACTGAAGCTTTCTTT
. TRBJ2-1 . TRBV6-2/TRBV6-3 CASSQLREQFF TGTGCCAGCAGTCAATTGCGGGAGCAGTTCTTC
. TRBJ1-2 TRBD1 TRBV7-2 CASSLAQGGLYGYTF TGTGCCAGCAGCTTAGCGCAAGGGGGCCTCTATGGCTACACCTTC
. TRBJ1-1 . TRBV6-6 CASSLVQLEAFF TGTGCCAGCAGCTTGGTACAGCTTGAAGCTTTCTTT
. TRBJ2-3 . TRBV7-6 CASSPVLGWTDTQYF TGTGCCAGCAGCCCCGTCCTAGGTTGGACAGATACGCAGTATTTT
. TRBJ1-2 . TRBV5-4 CASSFDRLYGYTF TGTGCCAGCAGCTTTGACAGACTCTATGGCTACACCTTC
. TRBJ2-3 TRBD2 TRBV11-2 CASSLRGSTSGTDTQYF TGTGCCAGCAGCTTAAGGGGATCCACTAGCGGGACGGATACGCAGTATTTT